This TCR beta chain was identified in a study of T cells in Graves' hyperthyroidism and ophthalmopathy. Amplified TCR beta CDR3 regions came from RNA transcripts. First-round RT-PCR targeting the TCR CDR3 was performed with the HTBI primer set. TCRdb redid the calling of the multiplex PCR reads with MiXCR, one entry per CDR3 protein. Here the sample spans some 620,000 distinct CDR3 sequences, around 15% being singletons. The sequence was obtained from a woman aged 30 to 39 with Graves' hyperthyroidism. The sequenced sample consisted of blood.

CDR3 nucleotides: TGCAGTGCTAGAGGGGTTCGCGACCAGGTAGTGGAAAAACTGTTTTTT. Protein sequence: CSARGVRDQVVEKLFF. The chain combines TRBV20-1 with TRBJ1-4; D is ambiguous. The CDR3 runs 16 residues. Trimming cost V 1 base and J 8 bases, with 20 bases left between them. The V gene's germline CDR1 is DFQATT and CDR2 SNEGSKA (reference sequence).